The 28 T cell receptor beta chains presented below share a single source sample, sequenced in a study of control samples from healthy donors and cancer patients. The data were produced by immunoSEQ multiplex PCR, yet TCRdb's version contains in-frame clones alone and is incomplete. The data contain around 28,000 clones, approximately 90% of them seen just once; the ten biggest clones take up over 10%. The material sequenced was PBMCs. The receptors derive from a man aged 50 or older with lung cancer.

This sequence joins TRBV3-1 (or the pseudogene TRBV3-2) and TRBJ1-1, with D unresolved. Per germline, CDR1 LGHDT and CDR2 YNNKEL (reference sequence). This CDR3 is 16 amino acids long. Trimming removed 0 bases at V and 0 bases at J, with 11 bases between. CDR3 in amino acids: CASSQDRTNMNTEAFF. As DNA, the CDR3 is TGTGCCAGCAGCCAAGATCGAACTAACATGAACACTGAAGCTTTCTTT.

This clone showed up just once. This sequence joins TRBV29-1 and TRBJ1-1; the match to TRBD1 covers 7 bases. Trimming took 6 bases from V and 3 from J; bases not matched to a gene: 16. Germline CDR1 and CDR2: SQVTM and ANQGSEA. The CDR3 sequence is 16 residues long. CDR3 loop: CSVVGQTSWPHTEAFF. The DNA of the CDR3 is TGCAGCGTGGTGGGACAGACCTCCTGGCCTCACACTGAAGCTTTCTTT.

The sample holds one count of this clone. J is TRBJ2-7 and V is TRBV7-9, with D possibly being TRBD1 or TRBD2 (5 bases each). CDR1 is SEHNR and CDR2 is FQNEAQ in the germline V gene (reference sequence). V shed 5 bases and J shed 3 bases, with 14 bases lying between them. The CDR3 consists of 14 residues. DNA for the CDR3: TGTGCCAGCAGCGAGAGCCGGGACCACTACGAGCAGTACTTC. It encodes CASSESRDHYEQYF.

The chain carries TRBV19 and TRBJ1-2; D is unclear. CDR1 and CDR2 (germline): LNHDA, SQIVND (reference sequence). The CDR3 spans 13 residues. Trimming took 3 bases from V and 4 from J, leaving 9 bases between them. CDR3 residues: CASSIGGTYGYTF. The CDR3 DNA sequence: TGTGCCAGTAGTATCGGCGGAACCTATGGCTACACCTTC.

The chain joins TRBV7-9 to TRBJ2-1; the match to TRBD2 covers 12 bases. CDR1 is SEHNR and CDR2 is FQNEAQ in the germline V gene (reference sequence). This CDR3 spans 17 amino acids. Unmatched junction bases numbered 7, after V lost 3 bases and J lost 4 bases. The CDR3 DNA reads TGTGCCAGCAGCTTCCGACTAGCGGGGGCCTCATACAATGAGCAGTTCTTC. This gives the protein CASSFRLAGASYNEQFF.

This clone was seen a single time. This chain uses TRBV19 with TRBJ1-5; weak D call: TRBD1 (5 bases). Looked up from germline, CDR1 is LNHDA and CDR2 is SQIVND (reference sequence). The CDR3 contains 18 residues. Trimming shortened V by 7 bases and J by 2 bases, and 24 bases separated the two germline ends. CDR3 bases: TGTGCCAGTATGTCGGCCACCCTAGAGGGACTGGGCAATCAGCCCCAGCATTTT. Translated, it gives CASMSATLEGLGNQPQHF.

The chain has TRBV2 and TRBJ2-5; 10 nucleotides agree with TRBD2. Germline CDR1 and CDR2: SNHLY and FYNNEI. J was trimmed by 1 base and V by 5 bases; bases with no gene match: 4. The CDR3 sequence is 15 residues long. Here the CDR3 DNA reads TGTGCCAGCAGTTATAGCGGGGGGCCCCAAGAGACCCAGTACTTC. Translation: CASSYSGGPQETQYF. The full variable domain, rest sourced from reference TRBV2 and TRBJ2-5, is EPEVTQTPSHQVTQMGQEVILRCVPISNHLYFYWYRQILGQKVEFLVSFYNNEISEKSEIFDDQFSVERPDGSNFTLKIRSTKLEDSAMYFCASSYSGGPQETQYFGPGTRLLVL.

This clone has only a few counts. This chain connects TRBV6-6 to TRBJ2-2, with 9 bases identical to TRBD2. J lost 3 bases, V lost 7 bases, and 9 bases had no gene match. Germline values: CDR1 MNHNY, CDR2 SVGAGI (reference sequence). CDR3 length: 16 amino acids. The chain's CDR3 is CASIINPSGDTGELFF. DNA of the CDR3: TGTGCCAGCATTATAAACCCTAGCGGGGACACCGGGGAGCTGTTTTTT.

The gene calls are TRBV27 and TRBJ2-1; D is undetermined. The CDR3 runs to 13 residues. Germline values: CDR1 MNHEY, CDR2 SMNVEV (reference sequence). V was cut by 3 bases and J by 6 bases, with 9 bases left in between. For the CDR3, the DNA is TGTGCCAGCAGTTTCCCCCAGGCCAATGAGCAGTTCTTC. Protein product: CASSFPQANEQFF.

The V call is TRBV7-2, the J call TRBJ2-4; 9 bases align to TRBD1. From germline, CDR1 is SGHTA and CDR2 FQGNSA. This CDR3 is 17 amino acids long. Unmatched junction bases numbered 14, after V lost 7 bases and J lost 4 bases. The CDR3 reads CASTLWAGTGNKNIQYF. As DNA, the CDR3 is TGTGCCAGCACCCTATGGGCCGGGACAGGGAATAAAAACATTCAGTACTTC.

The chain has TRBV4-3 and TRBJ1-4; 7 bases map to TRBD1. The CDR3 is made up of 15 amino acids. V gave up 3 bases and J gave up 6 bases; unmatched junction bases: 7. The germline CDR1 and CDR2 sequences are LGHNA and YSLEER. This CDR3 reads CASSHSTGRDEKLFF. The CDR3 region has the DNA TGCGCCAGCAGCCATTCGACAGGGAGGGATGAAAAACTGTTTTTT.

This clone came up once. The J gene is TRBJ2-5, the V gene TRBV5-4; perhaps TRBD2 as D (6 bases). Deletions cut 7 bases from V and 0 bases from J, with 16 bases between. CDR3 size: 15 residues. Germline CDR1 reads SGHNT; CDR2 reads YYREEE (reference sequence). The CDR3 DNA follows: TGTGCCAGCCGGAAGTGGCGGGACTACCAAGAGACCCAGTACTTC. It yields the protein CASRKWRDYQETQYF.

The chain joins TRBV5-1 to TRBJ1-6; possibly TRBD1 for D (6 bases). V was clipped by 3 bases and J by 9 bases, with 22 bases between them. The germline gives CDR1 SGHRS, CDR2 YFSETQ. The CDR3 has 17 amino acids. The CDR3 sequence: CASSYTSNTGPISPLHF. CDR3 DNA sequence: TGCGCCAGCAGCTACACCTCCAACACAGGGCCCATTTCACCCCTCCACTTT.

This clone was seen once. The chain has TRBV19 and TRBJ2-7, with D perhaps TRBD2 (5 bases). With 8 bases removed from V and 0 bases from J, the gap between germline ends came to 14 bases. CDR1 and CDR2 (germline): LNHDA, SQIVND (reference sequence). CDR3 size: 14 residues. CDR3 sequence (DNA): TGTGCCAGTCAATCGAGGGTCAACTCCTACGAGCAGTACTTC. Amino acid sequence: CASQSRVNSYEQYF. The variable domain in full, with the rest retrieved from reference TRBV19 and TRBJ2-7, is DGGITQSPKYLFRKEGQNVTLSCEQNLNHDAMYWYRQDPGQGLRLIYYSQIVNDFQKGDIAEGYSVSREKKESFPLTVTSAQKNPTAFYLCASQSRVNSYEQYFGPGTRLTVT.

This clone appeared once. V and J are TRBV5-4 and TRBJ2-1; D may correspond to TRBD1 or TRBD2 (6 bases each). CDR3 length: 13 residues. Germline CDR1 reads SGHNT; CDR2 reads YYREEE (reference sequence). The V and J ends lost 2 bases and 7 bases respectively, with 10 bases between them. This chain's CDR3 is CASSFGGRNEQFF. The CDR3 coding sequence is TGTGCCAGCAGCTTCGGGGGCCGTAATGAGCAGTTCTTC.

The chain has TRBV5-1 and TRBJ2-1; a weak D match, TRBD2 (6 bases). Trimming removed 2 bases from V and 9 bases from J, with 18 bases in between. The CDR3 totals 15 residues. Germline V gene lookup returns CDR1 SGHRS and CDR2 YFSETQ. The CDR3 DNA follows: TGCGCCAGCAGCTTCCCTAGCGACGTAGGAGGTGAGCAGTTCTTC. Its protein product is CASSFPSDVGGEQFF.

V usage is TRBV11-2 and J usage is TRBJ1-1; D remains ambiguous. V was cut by 0 bases and J by 2 bases, with 7 bases left in between. CDR3 length: 14 residues. Germline V gene lookup returns CDR1 SGHAT and CDR2 FQNNGV. The CDR3 sequence is CASSLDRGNTEAFF. In DNA, the CDR3 is TGTGCCAGCAGCTTAGACCGGGGAAACACTGAAGCTTTCTTT.

The sample holds one count of this clone. The chain recombines TRBV18 with TRBJ1-6; possibly TRBD1 for D (5 bases). Between the trimmed V and J ends, which lost 3 bases and 5 bases, there was a span of 11 bases. The CDR3 runs 15 residues. In germline, CDR1 is KGHSH, CDR2 LQKENI. CDR3 region: CASSPQGGDNSPLHF. CDR3 sequence (DNA): TGTGCCAGCTCACCTCAGGGTGGCGATAATTCACCCCTCCACTTT.

The J gene is TRBJ2-7, the V gene TRBV4-3, with a tentative D call TRBD1 (5 bases). The germline V gene encodes CDR1 LGHNA and CDR2 YSLEER. With 0 bases removed from V and 2 bases from J, the gap between germline ends came to 11 bases. The CDR3 covers 15 residues. This chain's CDR3 is CASSQDYDRTYEQYF. Here the CDR3 DNA reads TGCGCCAGCAGCCAAGACTACGACAGAACCTACGAGCAGTACTTC.

This sequence joins TRBV12-5 and TRBJ2-5; 7 positions agree with TRBD1. From germline, CDR1 is LGHNT and CDR2 FRNRAP. V trimming: 5 bases; J trimming: 4 bases; junction bases outside the gene matches: 19. The CDR3 covers 18 residues. CDR3 bases: TGTGCTAGTGGTCTTGACCCCTTCCGCCGGGACAGAAGAGAGACCCAGTACTTC. Amino acid sequence: CASGLDPFRRDRRETQYF.

This clone has only one observation. J is TRBJ2-3 and V is TRBV5-4; TRBD1 agrees at 9 bases. The germline V gene encodes CDR1 SGHNT and CDR2 YYREEE (reference sequence). The CDR3 has 15 residues. The ends lost 4 bases at V and 4 bases at J; junction bases unmatched: 7. CDR3 sequence: CASSPTGGASDTQYF. DNA of the CDR3: TGTGCCAGCAGCCCGACAGGGGGGGCCTCAGATACGCAGTATTTT. The full variable domain, in which reference TRBV5-4 and TRBJ2-3 provide the parts outside the CDR3, is ETGVTQSPTHLIKTRGQQVTLRCSSQSGHNTVSWYQQALGQGPQFIFQYYREEENGRGNFPPRFSGLQFPNYSSELNVNALELDDSALYLCASSPTGGASDTQYFGPGTRLTVL.

The rearrangement joins TRBV5-1 to TRBJ2-7; D is undetermined. CDR3 size: 11 residues. The germline V and J ends were trimmed by 4 bases and 0 bases, with 2 bases remaining between them. CDR1 is SGHRS and CDR2 is YFSETQ in the germline V gene. In nucleotides, the CDR3 is TGCGCCAGCAGCGACTCCTACGAGCAGTACTTC. This gives the protein CASSDSYEQYF.

This chain uses TRBV9 with TRBJ1-5; D might be TRBD1 (6 bases). This CDR3 is built from 16 residues. Germline CDR1 is SGDLS and CDR2 is YYNGEE. V dropped 4 bases and J dropped 6 bases, with 20 bases sitting between them. CDR3 sequence: CASSPGVGASSQPQHF. The CDR3 DNA follows: TGTGCCAGCAGCCCAGGGGTGGGGGCCTCTTCTCAGCCCCAGCATTTT.

The chain couples TRBV7-2 to TRBJ2-5; D might be TRBD1 (5 bases). The CDR3 sequence is 15 residues long. Germline V gene sequence: CDR1 SGHTA, CDR2 FQGNSA. The V end was cut by 1 base, the J end by 5 bases, with 14 bases between. CDR3 in amino acids: CASSLVGAPGETQYF. CDR3 nucleotide sequence: TGTGCCAGCAGCTTAGTAGGGGCTCCAGGGGAGACCCAGTACTTC.

The genes are TRBV19 and TRBJ1-5; perhaps TRBD1 as D (6 bases). Between the trimmed V and J ends, which lost 1 base and 2 bases, there was a span of 12 bases. CDR1 is LNHDA, CDR2 SQIVND, per germline (reference sequence). The CDR3 spans 16 residues. As DNA, the CDR3 is TGTGCCAGTAGTATAGTGGGGGGGCTGCGCAATCAGCCCCAGCATTTT. Amino acid sequence: CASSIVGGLRNQPQHF.

This clone was seen just once. This chain joins TRBV18 and TRBJ1-2; D uncertain. The germline gives CDR1 KGHSH, CDR2 LQKENI. The CDR3 sequence is 13 residues long. Trimming stripped 6 bases from V and 8 bases from J, with 16 bases between. The CDR3 loop is CASSPAPLEGYTF. As DNA, the CDR3 is TGTGCCAGCTCGCCTGCCCCCCTGGAGGGCTACACCTTC.

The chain carries TRBV19 and TRBJ2-2; 11 bases map to TRBD2. The CDR3 length is 17 residues. Per the germline V gene, CDR1 is LNHDA and CDR2 is SQIVND (reference sequence). V trimming: 5 bases; J trimming: 3 bases; junction bases outside the gene matches: 8. CDR3 amino acids: CASSLRVAGGDTGELFF. The CDR3 coding sequence is TGTGCCAGTAGTCTCCGGGTAGCGGGGGGGGACACCGGGGAGCTGTTTTTT.

The CDR3 nucleotides are TGTGCCAGCAGCTCGCGAATACAGGGGGCAGACGGCTACACCTTC. Translated, it gives CASSSRIQGADGYTF. V gene TRBV7-9 combines with J gene TRBJ1-2, with TRBD1 matching over 9 bases. Germline assignment: CDR1 SEHNR and CDR2 FQNEAQ (reference sequence). V dropped 4 bases and J dropped 8; count of bases not matched to a gene: 11. This CDR3 contains 15 residues.